This TCR beta chain was captured by sequencing in a study of T cells in Graves' hyperthyroidism and ophthalmopathy. The study based diagnoses on clinical symptoms, serum thyroxine and TRAb, thyroid ultrasound and orbital computed tomography. This clonotype was seen many times. Its matching antigen is unknown. Amplified regions were TCR beta CDR3 sequences from RNA transcripts. First-round RT-PCR of the TCR CDR3 relied on the HTBI primer set. TCRdb ran MiXCR on the multiplex PCR reads and lists one entry per CDR3 protein. The profile shows hundreds of thousands of distinct CDR3 sequences, around 42% of them singletons. CDR3 length: 15 residues. Trimming cost V 5 bases and J 12 bases, with 20 bases left between them. Germline CDR1 reads SEHNR; CDR2 reads FQNEAQ (reference sequence). Study-wide results and limits: Model-based prediction identified ophthalmopathy a median about 6.8 months prior to its onset.

This chain connects TRBV7-9 to TRBJ1-6; a possible D gene is TRBD1 (6 bases). The receptor was derived from a woman between 18 and 29 years old with Graves' hyperthyroidism. Sequenced material: peripheral blood or thyroid tissue (not recorded which). The CDR3 spells CASSNDAGVSGPLHF. Written as DNA, the CDR3 is TGTGCCAGCAGCAATGATGCAGGGGTTAGTGGACCCCTCCACTTT.